The 8 T cell receptor beta chains presented below share a single source sample, sequenced in a study of beta chain features in type 1 diabetes. Reverse transcribing all isolated RNA meant expressed TCRB transcripts were sequenced. Profiled with immunoSEQ multiplex PCR; TCRdb holds only in-frame clones, not every one. The repertoire includes about 700,000 clones, roughly 13% of them detected once, and 0.02% to 0.025% sits in the top ten. Their specific antigens are unknown. General study results and limits: Shorter TCRB CDR3s, moderately but significantly so, marked every one of the four CD4+ subsets in Type 1 diabetes patients.

The sequencing input was naive CD4+ T cells from blood. These receptors came from a man between 18 and 35 years old with type 1 diabetes.

The rearrangement joins TRBV5-1 to TRBJ2-1; 8 bases map to TRBD1. J lost 4 bases, V lost 1 base, and 7 bases had no gene match. This CDR3 has 16 residues. From germline, CDR1 is SGHRS and CDR2 YFSETQ. Here the CDR3 reads CASSLSWTGLYNEQFF. CDR3 DNA sequence: TGCGCCAGCAGCTTGAGTTGGACAGGGTTGTACAATGAGCAGTTCTTC.

This clone has more than one count but fewer than ten. The CDR3 is CASSPKIGETQYF. The CDR3 coding sequence is TGTGCCAGCAGTCCCAAAATCGGAGAGACCCAGTACTTC. The chain links TRBV6-5 to TRBJ2-5; D remains unclear. The CDR3 loop spans 13 amino acids. Germline V gene sequence: CDR1 MNHEY, CDR2 SVGAGI. Trimming took 5 bases from V and 4 from J, leaving 11 bases between them.

This clone was detected only a few times. The rearrangement links TRBV5-5 to TRBJ1-5; D is unclear. Trimming cost V 7 bases and J 4 bases, with 6 bases left between them. The germline V gene has CDR1 SGHKS and CDR2 YYEKEE (reference sequence). This CDR3 region has 11 residues. CDR3 DNA sequence: TGTGCCAGCGGGTGGAATCAGCCCCAGCATTTT. This codes for CASGWNQPQHF.

In this sample, this clone turned up a few times. This chain connects TRBV30 to TRBJ1-1; D call uncertain. CDR1 is GTSNPN and CDR2 is SVGIG in the germline V gene (reference sequence). The CDR3 covers 11 residues. V lost 6 bases and J 7 bases, leaving 12 bases between the germline ends. CDR3 protein: CACFKGVEAFF. CDR3 nucleotides: TGTGCCTGCTTCAAGGGCGTTGAAGCTTTCTTT.

This clone has a handful of counts. The chain couples TRBV6-6 to TRBJ2-1; 7 nucleotides match TRBD2. The CDR3 contains 13 residues. With V trimmed by 11 bases and J by 1 base, 5 bases remained unmatched. The germline V gene encodes CDR1 MNHNY and CDR2 SVGAGI (reference sequence). The CDR3 DNA reads as TGTGCCTCCGGCGGGGGATCCTACAATGAGCAGTTCTTC. Translated: CASGGGSYNEQFF.

Concerning this clone itself: The same CDR3 is also encoded by other DNA sequences in this sample. The CDR3 nucleotides are TGCGCCAGCAGCTTGGAGGGACAAAGCAATCAGCCCCAGCATTTT. This translates into CASSLEGQSNQPQHF. The chain joins TRBV5-1 to TRBJ1-5; a possible D gene is TRBD1 (6 bases). V was pared by 0 bases and J by 1 base, with 8 bases between. Germline CDR1 reads SGHRS; CDR2 reads YFSETQ. This CDR3 is 15 amino acids long. The variable domain in full, with the rest retrieved from reference TRBV5-1 and TRBJ1-5, is KAGVTQTPRYLIKTRGQQVTLSCSPISGHRSVSWYQQTPGQGLQFLFEYFSETQRNKGNFPGRFSGRQFSNSRSEMNVSTLELGDSALYLCASSLEGQSNQPQHFGDGTRLSIL.

In this sample, this clone turned up a few times. V is TRBV28 and J is TRBJ1-2, with D possibly matching TRBD1 (5 bases). Trimming stripped 2 bases from V and 5 bases from J, with 15 bases between. CDR3 length: 15 residues. Looked up from germline, CDR1 is MDHEN and CDR2 is SYDVKM. The CDR3 DNA sequence: TGTGCCAGCAGTTTAACGCCCAGGGCAGTTTATGGCTACACCTTC. This translates into CASSLTPRAVYGYTF.

The rearrangement uses TRBV7-6 and TRBJ2-7, with 12 bases matching TRBD2. Germline V lookup: CDR1 SGHVS, CDR2 FNYEAQ. Losses at the gene ends were 4 bases for V and 5 bases for J; bases not matched to a gene: 9. CDR3 length: 16 amino acids. The CDR3 loop reads CASSSLTSGGFNEQYF. For the CDR3, the DNA is TGTGCCAGCAGCTCCTTAACTAGCGGGGGGTTCAACGAGCAGTACTTC. The full variable domain, its missing parts supplied by reference TRBV7-6 and TRBJ2-7, is GAGVSQSPRYKVTKRGQDVALRCDPISGHVSLYWYRQALGQGPEFLTYFNYEAQQDKSGLPNDRFSAERPEGSISTLTIQRTEQRDSAMYRCASSSLTSGGFNEQYFGPGTRLTVT.